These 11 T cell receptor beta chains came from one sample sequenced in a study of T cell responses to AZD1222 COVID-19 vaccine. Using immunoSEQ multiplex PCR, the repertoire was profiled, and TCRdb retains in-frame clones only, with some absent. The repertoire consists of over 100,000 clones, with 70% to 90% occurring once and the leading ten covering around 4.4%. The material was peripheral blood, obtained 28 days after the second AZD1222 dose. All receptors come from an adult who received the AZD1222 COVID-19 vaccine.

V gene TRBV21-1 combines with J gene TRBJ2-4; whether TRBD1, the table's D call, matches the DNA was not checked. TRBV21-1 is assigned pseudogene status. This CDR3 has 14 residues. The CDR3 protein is CASSPRQGENIQYF. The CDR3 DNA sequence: TGTGCCAGCAGCCCGCGGCAGGGGGAAAACATTCAGTACTTC.

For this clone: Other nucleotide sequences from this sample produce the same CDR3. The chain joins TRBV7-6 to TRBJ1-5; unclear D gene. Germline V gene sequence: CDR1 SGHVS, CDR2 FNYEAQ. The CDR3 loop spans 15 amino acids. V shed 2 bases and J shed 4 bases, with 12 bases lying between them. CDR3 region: CASSLQSGLNQPQHF. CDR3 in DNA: TGTGCCAGCAGCTTACAGTCAGGATTGAATCAGCCCCAGCATTTT.

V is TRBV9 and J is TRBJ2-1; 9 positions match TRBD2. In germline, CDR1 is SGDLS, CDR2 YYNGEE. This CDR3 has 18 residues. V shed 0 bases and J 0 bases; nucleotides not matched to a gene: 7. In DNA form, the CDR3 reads TGTGCCAGCAGCGTAGGGAATAGCGGGAGCACCTCCTACAATGAGCAGTTCTTC. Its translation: CASSVGNSGSTSYNEQFF. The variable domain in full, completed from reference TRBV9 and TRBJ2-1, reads DSGVTQTPKHLITATGQRVTLRCSPRSGDLSVYWYQQSLDQGLQFLIQYYNGEERAKGNILERFSAQQFPDLHSELNLSSLELGDSALYFCASSVGNSGSTSYNEQFFGPGTRLTVL.

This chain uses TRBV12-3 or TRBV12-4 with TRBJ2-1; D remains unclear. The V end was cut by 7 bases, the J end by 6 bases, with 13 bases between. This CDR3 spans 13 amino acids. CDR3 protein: CASTITRVNEQFF. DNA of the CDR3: TGTGCCAGCACCATAACACGGGTCAATGAGCAGTTCTTC.

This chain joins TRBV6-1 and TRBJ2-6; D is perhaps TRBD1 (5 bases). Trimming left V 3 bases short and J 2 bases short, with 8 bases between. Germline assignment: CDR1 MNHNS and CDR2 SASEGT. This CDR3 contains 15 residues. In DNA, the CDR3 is TGTGCCAGCAGTGAGGGGCAGGCTGGGGCCAACGTCCTGACTTTC. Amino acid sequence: CASSEGQAGANVLTF.

CDR3 bases: TGTGCCAGCAGCCGAATAGGTGAGCAGTTCTTC. Protein: CASSRIGEQFF. V is TRBV5-4 and J is TRBJ2-1; D is unresolved. The CDR3 has 11 residues. Trimming took 4 bases from V and 9 from J, leaving 8 bases between them. CDR1 is SGHNT, CDR2 YYREEE, per germline (reference sequence).

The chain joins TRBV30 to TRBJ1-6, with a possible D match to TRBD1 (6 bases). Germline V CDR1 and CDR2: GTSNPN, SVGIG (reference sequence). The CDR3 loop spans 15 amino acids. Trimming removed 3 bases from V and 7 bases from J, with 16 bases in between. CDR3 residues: CAWSGAAGANSPLHF. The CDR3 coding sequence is TGTGCCTGGAGCGGGGCAGCAGGGGCGAATTCACCCCTCCACTTT.

The CDR3 is CASSIRDRGYEQYF. CDR3 bases: TGTGCCAGCAGTATCCGGGACAGGGGTTACGAGCAGTACTTC. The chain couples TRBV6-5 to TRBJ2-7; TRBD1 agrees at 10 bases. CDR1 MNHEY and CDR2 SVGAGI come from the germline V gene. Unmatched junction bases numbered 5, after V lost 5 bases and J lost 4 bases. CDR3 length: 14 amino acids.

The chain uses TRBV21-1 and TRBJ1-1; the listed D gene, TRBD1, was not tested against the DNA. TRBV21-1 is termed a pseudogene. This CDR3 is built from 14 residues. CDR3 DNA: TGTGCCAGCAGCTTACAGGGGAGGAACACTGAAGCTTTCTTT. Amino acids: CASSLQGRNTEAFF.

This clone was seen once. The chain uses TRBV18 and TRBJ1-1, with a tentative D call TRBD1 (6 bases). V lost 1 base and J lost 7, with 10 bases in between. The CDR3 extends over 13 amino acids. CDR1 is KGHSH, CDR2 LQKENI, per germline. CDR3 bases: TGTGCCAGCTCACCACAGGGAGGGGGTGAAGCTTTCTTT. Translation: CASSPQGGGEAFF.

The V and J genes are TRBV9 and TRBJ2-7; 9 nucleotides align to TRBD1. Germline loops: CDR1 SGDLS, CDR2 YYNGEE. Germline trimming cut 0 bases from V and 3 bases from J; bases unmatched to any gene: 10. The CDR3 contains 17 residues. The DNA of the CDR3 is TGTGCCAGCAGCGTAGCCCCCCAACAGGGGGCCCTCTACGAGCAGTACTTC. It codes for CASSVAPQQGALYEQYF. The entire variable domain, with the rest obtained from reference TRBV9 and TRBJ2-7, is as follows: DSGVTQTPKHLITATGQRVTLRCSPRSGDLSVYWYQQSLDQGLQFLIQYYNGEERAKGNILERFSAQQFPDLHSELNLSSLELGDSALYFCASSVAPQQGALYEQYFGPGTRLTVT.